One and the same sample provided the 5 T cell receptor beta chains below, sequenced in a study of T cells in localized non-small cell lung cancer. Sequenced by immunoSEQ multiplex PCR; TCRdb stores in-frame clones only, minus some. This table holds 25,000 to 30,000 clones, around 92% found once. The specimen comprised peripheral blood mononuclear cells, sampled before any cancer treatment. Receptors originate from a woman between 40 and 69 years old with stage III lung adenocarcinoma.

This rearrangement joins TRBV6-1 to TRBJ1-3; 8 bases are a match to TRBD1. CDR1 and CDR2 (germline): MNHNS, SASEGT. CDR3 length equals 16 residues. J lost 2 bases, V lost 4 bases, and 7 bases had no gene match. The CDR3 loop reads CASSGRTGRTGNTIYF. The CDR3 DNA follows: TGTGCCAGCAGTGGGCGGACAGGGAGGACTGGAAACACCATATATTTT.

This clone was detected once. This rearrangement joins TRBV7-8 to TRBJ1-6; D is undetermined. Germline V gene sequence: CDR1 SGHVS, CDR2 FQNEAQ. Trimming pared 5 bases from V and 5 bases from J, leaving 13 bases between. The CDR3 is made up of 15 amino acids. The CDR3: CASSRESPHNSPLHF. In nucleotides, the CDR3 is TGTGCCAGCAGCCGCGAGAGCCCCCATAATTCACCCCTCCACTTT.

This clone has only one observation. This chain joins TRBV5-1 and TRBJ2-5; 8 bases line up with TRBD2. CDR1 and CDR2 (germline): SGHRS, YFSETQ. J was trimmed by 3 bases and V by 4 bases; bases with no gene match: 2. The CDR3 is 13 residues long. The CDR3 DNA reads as TGCGCCAGCAGCCGTAGCGGGGAAGAGACCCAGTACTTC. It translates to CASSRSGEETQYF.

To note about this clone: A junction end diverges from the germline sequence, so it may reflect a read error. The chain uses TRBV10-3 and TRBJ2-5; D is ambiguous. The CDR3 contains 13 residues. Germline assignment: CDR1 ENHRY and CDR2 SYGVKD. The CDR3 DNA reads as TGTGCCATCAGTGAGGGTCAGCAAGAGGCCCAGTACTTC. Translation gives CAISEGQQEAQYF.

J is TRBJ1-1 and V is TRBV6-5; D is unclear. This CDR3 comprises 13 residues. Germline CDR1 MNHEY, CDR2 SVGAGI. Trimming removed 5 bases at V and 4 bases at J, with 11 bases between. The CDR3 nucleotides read TGTGCCAGCAGTCCTCTGGGTGGCACTGAAGCTTTCTTT. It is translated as CASSPLGGTEAFF.